This is a list of T cell receptor beta chains from one sample in a study of cytomegalovirus exposure and HLA in healthy donors. The protocol was immunoSEQ multiplex PCR, while the TCRdb copy is restricted to in-frame clones and leaves out a portion. This sample contains some 110,000 clones. The sequenced sample was PBMCs. These receptors came from a man aged 35-49 years in good health and CMV-seropositive. Both conserved end residues are part of each CDR3. The D gene is left open where the match is weak.

TRBJ1-3 - TRBV5-1 CASSLGGPGGNTIYF TGCGCCAGCAGCTTGGGAGGCCCGGGGGGAAACACCATATATTTT
TRBJ2-1 TRBD2 TRBV5-1 CASSLAPTSGGNEQFF TGCGCCAGCAGCTTGGCACCGACTAGCGGAGGCAATGAGCAGTTCTTC
TRBJ2-1 - TRBV5-1 CASSPDSYNEQFF TGCGCCAGCAGCCCCGACAGCTACAATGAGCAGTTCTTC
TRBJ2-1 - TRBV5-4 CASSLAGVGGEQFF TGTGCCAGCAGCTTGGCCGGAGTTGGGGGGGAGCAGTTCTTC
TRBJ2-5 TRBD1 TRBV11-2 CASSMDRGRETQYF TGTGCCAGCAGCATGGACAGGGGTCGAGAGACCCAGTACTTC
TRBJ1-5 TRBD1 TRBV6-1 CAISYQDRDNQPQHF TGTGCCATCTCTTACCAGGACAGGGATAATCAGCCCCAGCATTTT
TRBJ2-3 - TRBV6-6 CASRAAGSTAQDTQYF TGTGCCAGTCGGGCTGCGGGGTCGACGGCACAGGATACGCAGTATTTT
TRBJ2-3 TRBD2 TRBV7-2 CASSFQGLATDTQYF TGTGCCAGCAGCTTCCAAGGACTAGCGACAGATACGCAGTATTTT
TRBJ2-1 TRBD2 TRBV27 CASSPLTSGSGLSYNEQFF TGTGCCAGCAGTCCCCTGACTAGCGGGAGCGGGTTGTCCTACAATGAGCAGTTCTTC
TRBJ2-1 - TRBV2 CASSASSYNEQFF TGTGCCAGCAGCGCGTCATCCTACAATGAGCAGTTCTTC
TRBJ2-1 TRBD2 TRBV4-1 CASSQALGTSDYNEQFF TGCGCCAGCAGCCAAGCCCTTGGGACTAGCGATTACAATGAGCAGTTCTTC
TRBJ2-7 - TRBV28 CAILQGDTGREQYF TGTGCCATCCTTCAAGGAGACACAGGGCGCGAGCAGTACTTC
TRBJ2-7 TRBD2 TRBV7-2 CASSPHGLAGGQNEQYF TGTGCCAGCAGCCCCCACGGACTAGCGGGAGGGCAGAACGAGCAGTACTTC
TRBJ2-7 - TRBV4-1 CASSQGLQIDEQYF TGCGCCAGCAGCCAGGGACTCCAGATTGACGAGCAGTACTTC
TRBJ1-2 - TRBV19 CASSIGKRPGADGYTF TGTGCCAGTAGTATTGGAAAGCGGCCAGGGGCAGACGGCTACACCTTC